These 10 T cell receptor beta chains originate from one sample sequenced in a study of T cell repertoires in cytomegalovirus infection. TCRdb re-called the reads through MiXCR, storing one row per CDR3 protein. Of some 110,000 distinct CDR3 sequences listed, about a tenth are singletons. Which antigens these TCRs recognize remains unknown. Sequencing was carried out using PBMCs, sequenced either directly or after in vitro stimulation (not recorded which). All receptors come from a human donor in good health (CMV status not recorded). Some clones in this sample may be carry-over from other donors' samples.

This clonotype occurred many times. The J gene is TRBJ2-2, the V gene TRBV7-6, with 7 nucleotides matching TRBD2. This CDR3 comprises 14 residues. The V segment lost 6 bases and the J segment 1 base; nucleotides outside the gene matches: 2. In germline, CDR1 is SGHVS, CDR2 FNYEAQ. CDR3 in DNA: TGTGCCAGCAGTGGACTAGGGAACACCGGGGAGCTGTTTTTT. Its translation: CASSGLGNTGELFF.

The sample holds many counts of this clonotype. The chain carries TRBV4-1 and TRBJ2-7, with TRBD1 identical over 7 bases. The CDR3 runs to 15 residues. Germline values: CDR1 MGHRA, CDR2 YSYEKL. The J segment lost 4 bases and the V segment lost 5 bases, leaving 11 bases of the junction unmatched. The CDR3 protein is CASSYRHRGSYEQYF. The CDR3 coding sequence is TGCGCCAGCAGCTACCGACACAGGGGATCATACGAGCAGTACTTC.

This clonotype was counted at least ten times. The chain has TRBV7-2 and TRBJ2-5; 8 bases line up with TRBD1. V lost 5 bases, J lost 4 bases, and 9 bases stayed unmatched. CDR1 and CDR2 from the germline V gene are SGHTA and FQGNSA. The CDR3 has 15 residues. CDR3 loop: CASSAYPGGRETQYF. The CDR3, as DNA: TGTGCCAGCAGCGCATACCCAGGGGGCCGAGAGACCCAGTACTTC.

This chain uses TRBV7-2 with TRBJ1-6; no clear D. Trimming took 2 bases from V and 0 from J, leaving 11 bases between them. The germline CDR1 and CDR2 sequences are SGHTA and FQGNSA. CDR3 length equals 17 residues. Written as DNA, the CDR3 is TGTGCCAGCAGCTTACAGGAACCGAGCTCCTATAATTCACCCCTCCACTTT. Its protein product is CASSLQEPSSYNSPLHF.

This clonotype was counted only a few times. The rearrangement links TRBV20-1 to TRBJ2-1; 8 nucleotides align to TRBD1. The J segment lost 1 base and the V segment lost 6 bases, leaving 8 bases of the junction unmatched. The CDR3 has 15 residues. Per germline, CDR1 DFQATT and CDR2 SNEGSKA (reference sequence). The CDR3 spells CSAPNRGASYNEQFF. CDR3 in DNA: TGCAGTGCGCCCAACAGGGGGGCGTCCTACAATGAGCAGTTCTTC.

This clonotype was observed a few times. CDR3 loop: CASSQEGSLNYGYTF. DNA of the CDR3: TGCGCCAGCAGCCAAGAAGGCAGCCTTAACTATGGCTACACCTTC. J is TRBJ1-2 and V is TRBV4-1; D gene uncertain. Germline-derived CDR1 and CDR2 are MGHRA and YSYEKL. The ends were cut back, 0 bases at V and 1 base at J, with 9 bases in the middle. The CDR3 runs 15 residues.

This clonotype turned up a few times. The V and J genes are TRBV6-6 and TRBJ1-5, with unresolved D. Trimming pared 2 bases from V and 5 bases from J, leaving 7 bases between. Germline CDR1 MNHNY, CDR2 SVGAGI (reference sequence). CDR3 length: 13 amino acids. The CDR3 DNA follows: TGTGCCAGCAGTTACGGGTCGGATCAGCCCCAGCATTTT. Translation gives CASSYGSDQPQHF.

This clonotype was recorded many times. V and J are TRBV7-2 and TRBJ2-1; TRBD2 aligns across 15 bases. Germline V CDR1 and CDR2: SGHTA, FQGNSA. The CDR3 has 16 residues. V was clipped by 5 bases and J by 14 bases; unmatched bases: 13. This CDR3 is CASSPSWTSGRALEFF. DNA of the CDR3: TGTGCCAGCAGCCCTTCGTGGACTAGCGGGAGGGCCCTGGAGTTCTTC.

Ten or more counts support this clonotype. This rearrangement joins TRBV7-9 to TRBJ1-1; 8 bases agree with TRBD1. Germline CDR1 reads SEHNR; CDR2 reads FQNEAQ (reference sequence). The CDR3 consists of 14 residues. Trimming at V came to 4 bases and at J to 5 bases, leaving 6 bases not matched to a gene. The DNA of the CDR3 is TGTGCCAGCAGCTCAGTGACAGGGGATACTGAAGCTTTCTTT. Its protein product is CASSSVTGDTEAFF.

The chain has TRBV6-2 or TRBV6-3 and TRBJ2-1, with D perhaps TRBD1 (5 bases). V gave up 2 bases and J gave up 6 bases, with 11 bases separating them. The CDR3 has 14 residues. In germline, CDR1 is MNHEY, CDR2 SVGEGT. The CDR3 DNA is TGTGCCAGCAGTTACCCCGCCAGGGCCAATGAGCAGTTCTTC. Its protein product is CASSYPARANEQFF.